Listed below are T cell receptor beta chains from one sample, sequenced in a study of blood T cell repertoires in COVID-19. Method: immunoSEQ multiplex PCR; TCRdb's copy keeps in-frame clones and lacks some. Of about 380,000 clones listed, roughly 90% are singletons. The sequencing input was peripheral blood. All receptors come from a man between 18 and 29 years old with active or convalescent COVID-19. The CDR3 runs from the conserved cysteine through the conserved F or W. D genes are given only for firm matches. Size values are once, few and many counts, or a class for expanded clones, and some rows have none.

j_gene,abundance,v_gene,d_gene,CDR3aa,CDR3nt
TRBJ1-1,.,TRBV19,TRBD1,CASGSGTGDVNTEAFF,TGTGCCAGTGGGTCAGGGACAGGGGACGTGAACACTGAAGCTTTCTTT
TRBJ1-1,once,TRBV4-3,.,CASSQDLSGVGTEAFF,TGCGCCAGCAGCCAAGATCTTAGCGGCGTTGGAACTGAAGCTTTCTTT
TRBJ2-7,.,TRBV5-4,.,CASSARALPFYEQYF,TGTGCCAGCAGCGCGCGGGCCCTCCCGTTTTACGAGCAGTACTTC
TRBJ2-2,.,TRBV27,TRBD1,CASTGTALTGELFF,TGTGCCAGCACCGGGACAGCTCTCACCGGGGAGCTGTTTTTT
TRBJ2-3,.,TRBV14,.,CASSQDLYPPDTQYF,TGTGCCAGCAGCCAAGACCTCTACCCCCCCGATACGCAGTATTTT
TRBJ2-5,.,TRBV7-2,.,CASSSRETQYF,TGTGCCAGCAGCAGCCGGGAGACCCAGTACTTC
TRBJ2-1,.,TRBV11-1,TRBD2,CASSLGLAAYNEQFF,TGTGCCAGCAGCCTCGGACTAGCGGCCTACAATGAGCAGTTCTTC
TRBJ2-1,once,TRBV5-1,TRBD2,CASSSGLAGVETYNEQFF,TGCGCCAGCAGCTCAGGACTAGCGGGAGTCGAAACTTACAATGAGCAGTTCTTC
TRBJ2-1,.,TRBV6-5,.,CASRTDWRSYNEQFF,TGTGCCAGCAGAACGGACTGGCGCTCCTACAATGAGCAGTTCTTC
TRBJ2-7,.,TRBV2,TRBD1,CASSGTESSYEQYF,TGTGCCAGCAGCGGGACAGAGAGCTCCTACGAGCAGTACTTC
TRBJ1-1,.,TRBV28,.,CASSFGDTTNTEAFF,TGTGCCAGCAGTTTCGGGGACACAACGAACACTGAAGCTTTCTTT
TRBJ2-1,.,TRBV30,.,CAWISSRFSYNEQFF,TGTGCCTGGATTAGTTCTAGGTTCTCCTACAATGAGCAGTTCTTC
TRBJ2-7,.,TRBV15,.,CATSRPTGEQYF,TGTGCCACCAGCAGGCCTACCGGCGAGCAGTACTTC
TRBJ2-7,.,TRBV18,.,CASSPPGTSGGEYF,TGTGCCAGCTCACCACCCGGGACTTCCGGCGGTGAGTACTTC
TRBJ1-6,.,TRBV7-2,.,CASSLRGSPLHF,TGTGCCAGCAGCTTACGGGGATCACCCCTCCACTTT
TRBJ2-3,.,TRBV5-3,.,CARSSPPGQGQAGVPLPSTDTQYF,TGTGCCAGAAGTTCTCCTCCGGGACAGGGACAAGCGGGAGTGCCGCTCCCTAGCACAGATACGCAGTATTTT
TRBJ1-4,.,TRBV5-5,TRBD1,CASSFSGGEANEKLFF,TGTGCCAGCAGCTTTTCAGGGGGCGAAGCTAATGAAAAACTGTTTTTT
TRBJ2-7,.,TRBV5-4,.,CASSLVNTVDEQYF,TGTGCCAGCAGCTTGGTCAACACAGTGGACGAGCAGTACTTC
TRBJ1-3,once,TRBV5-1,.,CASRPGFSGNTIYF,TGCGCCAGCAGACCAGGGTTCTCTGGAAACACCATATATTTT
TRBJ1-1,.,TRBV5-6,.,CASSGRRRGTEAFF,TGTGCCAGCAGCGGGCGGAGGAGGGGCACTGAAGCTTTCTTT
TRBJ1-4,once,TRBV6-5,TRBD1,CASSYTRGPGEKLFF,TGTGCCAGCAGTTACACGAGGGGGCCTGGTGAAAAACTGTTTTTT
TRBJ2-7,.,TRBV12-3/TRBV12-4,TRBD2,CASGRGLGGEQYF,TGTGCCAGCGGGAGGGGACTAGGGGGCGAGCAGTACTTC
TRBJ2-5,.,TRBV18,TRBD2,CASSPLPRQRGAQETQYF,TGTGCCAGCTCACCACTTCCGCGCCAGCGGGGGGCCCAAGAGACCCAGTACTTC
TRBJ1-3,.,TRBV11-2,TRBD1,CASRGQGPGNTIYF,TGTGCCAGCAGGGGACAGGGACCTGGAAACACCATATATTTT
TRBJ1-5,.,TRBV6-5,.,CASSSIIGGGNQPQHF,TGTGCCAGCAGTTCCATCATCGGAGGAGGCAATCAGCCCCAGCATTTT
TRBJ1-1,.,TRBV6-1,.,CASSEALRSEAFF,TGTGCCAGCAGTGAAGCGCTTCGTAGTGAAGCTTTCTTT
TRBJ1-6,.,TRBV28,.,CASNGQRYNSPLHF,TGTGCCAGCAACGGACAACGATATAATTCACCCCTCCACTTT
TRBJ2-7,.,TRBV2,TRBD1,CASSEEVGTVPRVEQYF,TGTGCCAGCAGTGAAGAAGTGGGGACAGTCCCTCGCGTGGAGCAGTACTTC
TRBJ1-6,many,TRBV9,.,CASSATGNSPLHF,TGTGCCAGCAGCGCGACAGGTAATTCACCCCTCCACTTT
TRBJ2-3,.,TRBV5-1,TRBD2,CASSFTSGGYTDTQYF,TGCGCCAGCAGCTTTACTAGCGGGGGATACACAGATACGCAGTATTTT
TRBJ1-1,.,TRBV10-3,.,CAIRRDGDFEAFF,TGTGCCATCAGGCGGGACGGAGATTTCGAAGCTTTCTTT
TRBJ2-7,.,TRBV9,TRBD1,CASSIGQGSYEQYF,TGTGCCAGCAGCATAGGACAGGGGTCCTACGAGCAGTACTTC
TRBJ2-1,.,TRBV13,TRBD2,CASSVPTSGSDEQFF,TGTGCCAGCAGCGTACCGACTAGCGGGAGTGATGAGCAGTTCTTC
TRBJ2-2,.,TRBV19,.,CASSIPKGIATGELFF,TGTGCCAGTAGTATTCCGAAGGGGATAGCCACCGGGGAGCTGTTTTTT
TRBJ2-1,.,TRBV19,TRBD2,CASTVGTGTSNEQFF,TGTGCCAGTACTGTGGGAACCGGGACTAGTAATGAGCAGTTCTTC
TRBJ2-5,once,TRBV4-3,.,CASSQDRVETQYF,TGCGCCAGCAGCCAAGACAGGGTTGAGACCCAGTACTTC
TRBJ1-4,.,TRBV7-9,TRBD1,CASSPGQGATNEKLFF,TGTGCCAGCAGCCCGGGACAGGGTGCAACTAATGAAAAACTGTTTTTT
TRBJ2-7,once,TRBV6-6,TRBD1,CASNDRGLNEQYF,TGTGCCAGCAACGACAGGGGGCTCAACGAGCAGTACTTC
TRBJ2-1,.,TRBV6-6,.,CASSHSRSEQFF,TGTGCCAGCAGTCATAGTCGGTCGGAGCAGTTCTTC
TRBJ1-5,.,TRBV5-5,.,CASSLNLASNQPQHF,TGTGCCAGCAGCCTTAACCTAGCGAGCAATCAGCCCCAGCATTTT
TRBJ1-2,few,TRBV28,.,CASHSLGSELGSYGYTF,TGTGCCAGCCACAGTTTAGGATCGGAGCTTGGGAGCTATGGCTACACCTTC
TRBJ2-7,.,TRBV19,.,CASSYYASYEQYF,TGTGCCAGTAGTTACTATGCCTCCTACGAGCAGTACTTC
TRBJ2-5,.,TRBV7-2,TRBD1,CASSLDRASETQYF,TGTGCCAGCAGCTTGGACAGGGCTTCAGAGACCCAGTACTTC
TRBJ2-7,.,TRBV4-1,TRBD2,CASSTREGYEQYF,TGCGCCAGCAGCACCCGGGAGGGCTACGAGCAGTACTTC
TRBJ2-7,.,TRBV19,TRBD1,CASSIGGTDEQYF,TGTGCCAGTAGTATAGGGGGGACAGACGAGCAGTACTTC
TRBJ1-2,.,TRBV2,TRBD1,CASTTKQGAKGGYTF,TGTGCCAGCACGACAAAACAGGGGGCGAAGGGTGGCTACACCTTC
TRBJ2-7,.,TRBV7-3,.,CASSKGLTYEQYF,TGTGCCAGCAGCAAGGGACTGACCTACGAGCAGTACTTC
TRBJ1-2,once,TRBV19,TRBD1,CASSPRTGGRRGYTF,TGTGCCAGTTCGCCGAGGACAGGGGGAAGAAGAGGCTACACCTTC
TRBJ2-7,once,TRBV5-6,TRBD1,CASSYRQGTYEQYF,TGTGCCAGCAGCTACCGACAGGGGACCTACGAGCAGTACTTC
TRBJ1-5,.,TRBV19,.,CASSISQTGSSWRRNQPQHF,TGTGCCAGTAGTATAAGCCAAACCGGGTCTTCCTGGCGACGCAATCAGCCCCAGCATTTT
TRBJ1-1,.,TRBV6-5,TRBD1,CASEEDRGGSTEAFF,TGTGCCAGCGAGGAGGACAGGGGTGGGTCCACTGAAGCTTTCTTT
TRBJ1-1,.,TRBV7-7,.,CASSLALNTEAFF,TGTGCCAGCAGCTTAGCTTTAAACACTGAAGCTTTCTTT
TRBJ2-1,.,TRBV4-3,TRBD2,CASSQEGLVKQQFF,TGCGCCAGCAGCCAAGAAGGACTAGTGAAACAGCAGTTCTTC
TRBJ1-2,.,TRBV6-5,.,CASFSGDGYTF,TGTGCCAGTTTTTCCGGGGATGGCTACACCTTC
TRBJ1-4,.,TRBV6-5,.,CASSQTGAFNEKLFF,TGTGCCAGCAGTCAAACGGGAGCCTTCAATGAAAAACTGTTTTTT